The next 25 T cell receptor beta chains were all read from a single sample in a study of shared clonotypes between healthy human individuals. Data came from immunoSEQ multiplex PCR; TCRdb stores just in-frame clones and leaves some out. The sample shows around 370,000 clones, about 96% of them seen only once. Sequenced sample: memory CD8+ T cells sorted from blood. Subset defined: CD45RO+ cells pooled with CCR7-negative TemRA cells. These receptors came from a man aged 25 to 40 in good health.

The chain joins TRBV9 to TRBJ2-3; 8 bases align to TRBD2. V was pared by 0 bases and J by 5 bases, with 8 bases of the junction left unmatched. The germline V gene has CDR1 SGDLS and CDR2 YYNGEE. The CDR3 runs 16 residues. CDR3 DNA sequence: TGTGCCAGCAGCGTAGATCGAGCGGGAGTACAAGATACGCAGTATTTT. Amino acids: CASSVDRAGVQDTQYF. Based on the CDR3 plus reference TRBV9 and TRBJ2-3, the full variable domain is DSGVTQTPKHLITATGQRVTLRCSPRSGDLSVYWYQQSLDQGLQFLIQYYNGEERAKGNILERFSAQQFPDLHSELNLSSLELGDSALYFCASSVDRAGVQDTQYFGPGTRLTVL.

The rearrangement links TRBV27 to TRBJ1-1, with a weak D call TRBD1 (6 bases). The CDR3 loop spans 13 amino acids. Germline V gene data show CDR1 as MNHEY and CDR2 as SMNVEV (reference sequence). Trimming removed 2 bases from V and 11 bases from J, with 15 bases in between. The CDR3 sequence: CASSLIRGGPAFF. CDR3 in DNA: TGTGCCAGCAGTTTAATCAGGGGCGGGCCGGCTTTCTTT.

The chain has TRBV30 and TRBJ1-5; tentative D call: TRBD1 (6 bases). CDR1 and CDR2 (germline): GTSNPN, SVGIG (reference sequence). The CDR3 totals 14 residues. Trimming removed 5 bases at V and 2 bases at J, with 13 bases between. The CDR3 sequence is CAWEQQGGNQPQHF. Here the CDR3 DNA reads TGTGCCTGGGAACAACAGGGCGGCAATCAGCCCCAGCATTTT.

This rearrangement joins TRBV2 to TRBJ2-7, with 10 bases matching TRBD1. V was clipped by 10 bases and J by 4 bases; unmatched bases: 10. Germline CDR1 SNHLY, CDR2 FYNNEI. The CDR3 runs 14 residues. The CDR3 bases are TGTGCCACACATCCGGGACAGGGGACATACGAGCAGTACTTC. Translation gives CATHPGQGTYEQYF.

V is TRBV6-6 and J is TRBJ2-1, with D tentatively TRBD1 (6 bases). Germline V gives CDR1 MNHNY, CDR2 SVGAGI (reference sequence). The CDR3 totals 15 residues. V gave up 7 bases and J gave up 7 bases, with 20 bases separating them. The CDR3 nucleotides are TGTGCCAGCAATGGATTTGCAGGGGTAATGAATGAGCAGTTCTTC. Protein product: CASNGFAGVMNEQFF.

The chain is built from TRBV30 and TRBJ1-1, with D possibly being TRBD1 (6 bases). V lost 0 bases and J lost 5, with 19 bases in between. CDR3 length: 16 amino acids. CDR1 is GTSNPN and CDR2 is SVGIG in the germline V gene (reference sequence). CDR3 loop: CAWSVRAVRGGTEAFF. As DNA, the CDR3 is TGTGCCTGGAGTGTACGCGCTGTCAGGGGAGGGACTGAAGCTTTCTTT. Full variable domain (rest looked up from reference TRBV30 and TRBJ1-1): SQTIHQWPATLVQPVGSPLSLECTVEGTSNPNLYWYRQAAGRGLQLLFYSVGIGQISSEVPQNLSASRPQDRQFILSSKKLLLSDSGFYLCAWSVRAVRGGTEAFFGQGTRLTVV.

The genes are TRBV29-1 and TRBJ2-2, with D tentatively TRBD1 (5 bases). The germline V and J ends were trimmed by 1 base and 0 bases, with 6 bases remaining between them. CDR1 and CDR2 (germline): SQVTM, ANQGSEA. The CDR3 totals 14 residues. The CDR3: CSVEAGTNTGELFF. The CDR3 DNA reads TGCAGCGTTGAAGCAGGGACGAACACCGGGGAGCTGTTTTTT.

DNA of the CDR3: TGTGCCAGCAGTTACTCGAATCCCGGGGAGCTGTTTTTT. It is translated as CASSYSNPGELFF. V usage is TRBV6-6 and J usage is TRBJ2-2, with no clear D. Germline V gene lookup returns CDR1 MNHNY and CDR2 SVGAGI (reference sequence). The CDR3 is 13 amino acids. The germline V and J ends were trimmed by 0 bases and 6 bases, with 5 bases remaining between them.

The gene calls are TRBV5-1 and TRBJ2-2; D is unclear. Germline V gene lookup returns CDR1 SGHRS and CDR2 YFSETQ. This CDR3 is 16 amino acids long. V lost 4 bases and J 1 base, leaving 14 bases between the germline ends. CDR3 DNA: TGCGCCAGCAGCCCCCACGGCCCACAGAACACCGGGGAGCTGTTTTTT. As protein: CASSPHGPQNTGELFF.

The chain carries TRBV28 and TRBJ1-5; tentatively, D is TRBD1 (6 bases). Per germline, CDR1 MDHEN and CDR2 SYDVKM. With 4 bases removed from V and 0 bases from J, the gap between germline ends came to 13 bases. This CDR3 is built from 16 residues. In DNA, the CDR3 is TGTGCCAGCAGTTCCGGATACAGGGTTAGCAATCAGCCCCAGCATTTT. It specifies CASSSGYRVSNQPQHF.

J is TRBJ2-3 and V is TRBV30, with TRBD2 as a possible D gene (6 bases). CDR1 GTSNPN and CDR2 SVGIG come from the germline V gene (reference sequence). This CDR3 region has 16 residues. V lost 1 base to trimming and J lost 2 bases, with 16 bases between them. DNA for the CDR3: TGTGCCTGGAGTGGTAAGGGACTTTCAATCACAGATACGCAGTATTTT. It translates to CAWSGKGLSITDTQYF.

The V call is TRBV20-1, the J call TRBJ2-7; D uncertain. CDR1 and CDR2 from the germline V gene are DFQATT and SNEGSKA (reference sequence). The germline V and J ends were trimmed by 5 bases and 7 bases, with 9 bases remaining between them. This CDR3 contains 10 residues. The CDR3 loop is CSAVTREQYF. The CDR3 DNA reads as TGCAGTGCTGTGACGCGAGAGCAGTACTTC.

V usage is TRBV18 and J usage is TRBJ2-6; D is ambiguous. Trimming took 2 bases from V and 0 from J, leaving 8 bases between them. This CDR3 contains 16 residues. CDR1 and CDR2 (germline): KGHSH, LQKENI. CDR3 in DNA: TGTGCCAGCTCACCAGTGGCTGACTCTGGGGCCAACGTCCTGACTTTC. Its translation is CASSPVADSGANVLTF.

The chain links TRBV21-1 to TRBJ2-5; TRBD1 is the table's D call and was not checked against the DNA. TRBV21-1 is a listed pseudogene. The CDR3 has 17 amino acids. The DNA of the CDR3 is TGTGCCAGCAGCAAAGAGTCGAGACAGGGAGGTGGAAAGACCCAGTACTTC. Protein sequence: CASSKESRQGGGKTQYF.

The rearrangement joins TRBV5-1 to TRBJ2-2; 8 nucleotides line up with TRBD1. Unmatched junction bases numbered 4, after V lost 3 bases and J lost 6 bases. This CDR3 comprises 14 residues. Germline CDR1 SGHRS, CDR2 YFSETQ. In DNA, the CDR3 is TGCGCCAGCAGCTGGGACAGGTTGGCCGGGGAGCTGTTTTTT. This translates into CASSWDRLAGELFF. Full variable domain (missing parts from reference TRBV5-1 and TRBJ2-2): KAGVTQTPRYLIKTRGQQVTLSCSPISGHRSVSWYQQTPGQGLQFLFEYFSETQRNKGNFPGRFSGRQFSNSRSEMNVSTLELGDSALYLCASSWDRLAGELFFGEGSRLTVL.

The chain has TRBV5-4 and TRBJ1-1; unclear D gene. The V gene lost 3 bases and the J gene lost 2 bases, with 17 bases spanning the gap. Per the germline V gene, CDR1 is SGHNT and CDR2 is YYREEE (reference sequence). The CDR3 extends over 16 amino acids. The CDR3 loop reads CASSSERGLINTEAFF. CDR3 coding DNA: TGTGCCAGCAGCTCAGAACGCGGGCTTATCAACACTGAAGCTTTCTTT.

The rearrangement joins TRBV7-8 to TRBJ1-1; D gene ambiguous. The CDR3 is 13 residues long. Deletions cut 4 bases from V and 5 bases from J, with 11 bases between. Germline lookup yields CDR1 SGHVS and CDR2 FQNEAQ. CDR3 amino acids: CASSYASGTEAFF. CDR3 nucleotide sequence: TGTGCCAGCAGCTACGCTTCGGGGACTGAAGCTTTCTTT. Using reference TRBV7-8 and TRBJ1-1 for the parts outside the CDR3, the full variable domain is GAGVSQSPRYKVAKRGQDVALRCDPISGHVSLFWYQQALGQGPEFLTYFQNEAQLDKSGLPSDRFFAERPEGSVSTLKIQRTQQEDSAVYLCASSYASGTEAFFGQGTRLTVV.

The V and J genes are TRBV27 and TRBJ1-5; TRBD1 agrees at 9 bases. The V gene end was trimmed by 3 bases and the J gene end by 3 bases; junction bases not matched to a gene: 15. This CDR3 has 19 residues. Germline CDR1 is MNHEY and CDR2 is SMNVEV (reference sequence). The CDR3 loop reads CASSFPKSDRGKVNQPQHF. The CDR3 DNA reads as TGTGCCAGCAGTTTCCCAAAATCCGACAGGGGGAAGGTCAATCAGCCCCAGCATTTT.

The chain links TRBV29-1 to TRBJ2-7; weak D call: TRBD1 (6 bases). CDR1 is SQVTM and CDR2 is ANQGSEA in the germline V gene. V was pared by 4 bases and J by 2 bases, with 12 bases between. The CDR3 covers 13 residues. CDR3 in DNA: TGCAGCGTTGTACAGGGTAACGCCTACGAGCAGTACTTC. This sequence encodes CSVVQGNAYEQYF.

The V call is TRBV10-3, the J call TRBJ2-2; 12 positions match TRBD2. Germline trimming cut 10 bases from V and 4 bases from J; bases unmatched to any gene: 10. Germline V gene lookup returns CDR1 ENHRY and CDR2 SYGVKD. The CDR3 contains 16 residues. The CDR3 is CATSGLAGKGTGELFF. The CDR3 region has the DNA TGTGCCACTTCTGGACTAGCGGGAAAGGGCACCGGGGAGCTGTTTTTT.

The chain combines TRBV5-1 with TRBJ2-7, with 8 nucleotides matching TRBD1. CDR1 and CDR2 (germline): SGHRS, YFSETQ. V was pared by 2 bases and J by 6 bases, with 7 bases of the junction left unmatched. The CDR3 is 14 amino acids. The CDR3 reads CASSLGDRCSEQYF. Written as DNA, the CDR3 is TGCGCCAGCAGCTTAGGGGACAGGTGCTCCGAGCAGTACTTC.

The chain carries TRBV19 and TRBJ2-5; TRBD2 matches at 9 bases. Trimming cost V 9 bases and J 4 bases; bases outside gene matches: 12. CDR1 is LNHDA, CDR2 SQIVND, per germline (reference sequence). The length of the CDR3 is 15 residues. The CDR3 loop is CASKNSGSSAETQYF. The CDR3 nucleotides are TGTGCCAGCAAGAATAGCGGGAGCTCTGCAGAGACCCAGTACTTC.

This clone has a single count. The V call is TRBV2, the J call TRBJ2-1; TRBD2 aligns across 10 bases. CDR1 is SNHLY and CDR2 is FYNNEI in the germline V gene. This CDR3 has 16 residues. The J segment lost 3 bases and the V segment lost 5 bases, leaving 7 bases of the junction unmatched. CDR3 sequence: CASSSQIAGGYNEQFF. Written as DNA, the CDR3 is TGTGCCAGCAGTTCTCAAATAGCGGGAGGCTACAATGAGCAGTTCTTC.

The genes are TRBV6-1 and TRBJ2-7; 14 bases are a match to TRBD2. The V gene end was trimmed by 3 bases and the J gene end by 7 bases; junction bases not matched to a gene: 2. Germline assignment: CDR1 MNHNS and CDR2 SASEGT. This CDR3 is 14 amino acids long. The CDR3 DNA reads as TGTGCCAGCAGTGAGAGACTAGCGGGAGGGGAGCAGTACTTC. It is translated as CASSERLAGGEQYF.

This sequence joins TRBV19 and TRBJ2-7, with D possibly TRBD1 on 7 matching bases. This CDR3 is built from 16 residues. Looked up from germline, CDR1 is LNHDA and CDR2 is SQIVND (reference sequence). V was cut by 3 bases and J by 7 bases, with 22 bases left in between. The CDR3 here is CASSIARGTEMGEQYF. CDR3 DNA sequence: TGTGCCAGTAGTATCGCCAGGGGGACTGAGATGGGGGAGCAGTACTTC.